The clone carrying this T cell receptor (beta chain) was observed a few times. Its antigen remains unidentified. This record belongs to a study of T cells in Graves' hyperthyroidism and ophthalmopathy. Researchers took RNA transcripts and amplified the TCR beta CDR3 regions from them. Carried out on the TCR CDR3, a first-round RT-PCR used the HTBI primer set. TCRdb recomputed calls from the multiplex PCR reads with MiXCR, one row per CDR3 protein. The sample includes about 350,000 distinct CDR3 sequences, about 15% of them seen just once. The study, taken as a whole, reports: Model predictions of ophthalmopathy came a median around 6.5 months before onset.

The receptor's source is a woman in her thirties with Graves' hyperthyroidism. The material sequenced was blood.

CDR3 amino acids: CSASGRASEETQYF. The CDR3 nucleotides read TGCAGTGCTAGCGGGAGGGCCTCGGAAGAGACCCAGTACTTC. This chain connects TRBV20-1 to TRBJ2-5; 8 bases are a match to TRBD2. The germline V gene encodes CDR1 DFQATT and CDR2 SNEGSKA (reference sequence). CDR3 length equals 14 residues. V lost 3 bases to trimming and J lost 3 bases; unmatched junction nucleotides: 6.